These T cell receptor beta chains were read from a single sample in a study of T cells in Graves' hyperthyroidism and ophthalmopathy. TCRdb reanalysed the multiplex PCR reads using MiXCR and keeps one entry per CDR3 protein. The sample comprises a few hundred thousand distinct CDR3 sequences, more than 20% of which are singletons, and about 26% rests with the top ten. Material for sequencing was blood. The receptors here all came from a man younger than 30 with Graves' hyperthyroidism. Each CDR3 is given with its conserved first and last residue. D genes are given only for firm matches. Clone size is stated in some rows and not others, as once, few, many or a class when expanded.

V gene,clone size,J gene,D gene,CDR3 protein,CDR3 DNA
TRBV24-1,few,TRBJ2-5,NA,CATSDRDWGETQYF,TGTGCCACCAGTGACCGGGACTGGGGAGAGACCCAGTACTTC
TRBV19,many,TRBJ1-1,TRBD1,CASEGQGFGTEAFF,TGTGCCAGCGAAGGACAGGGGTTCGGCACTGAAGCTTTCTTT
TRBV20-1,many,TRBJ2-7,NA,CSAFTSSYEQYF,TGCAGTGCATTTACTAGCTCCTACGAGCAGTACTTC
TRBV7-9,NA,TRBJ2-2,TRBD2,CASSLGGGIGELFF,TGTGCCAGCAGCTTGGGCGGGGGTATCGGGGAGCTGTTTTTT
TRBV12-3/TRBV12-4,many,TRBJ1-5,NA,CASSLDHQPQHF,TGTGCCAGCAGTTTAGACCATCAGCCCCAGCATTTT
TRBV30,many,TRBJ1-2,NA,CAWSVLGARGYTF,TGTGCCTGGAGTGTATTGGGGGCGCGAGGCTACACCTTC
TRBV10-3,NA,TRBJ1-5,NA,CAISESGLGVQPQHF,TGTGCCATCAGTGAGTCTGGGCTGGGGGTTCAGCCCCAGCATTTT
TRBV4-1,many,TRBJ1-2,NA,CASSQVPSDTYDYGYTF,TGCGCCAGCAGCCAAGTTCCCTCAGACACATATGACTATGGCTACACCTTC
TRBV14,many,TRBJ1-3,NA,CASSQDIGNTIYF,TGTGCCAGCAGCCAGGACATCGGAAACACCATATATTTT
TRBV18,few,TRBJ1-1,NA,CASSAGTSLGLAFF,TGTGCCAGCTCAGCTGGGACCAGTCTGGGATTGGCTTTCTTT
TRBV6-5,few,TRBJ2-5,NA,CASSYSPGGETQYF,TGTGCCAGCAGTTACTCCCCAGGGGGGGAGACCCAGTACTTC
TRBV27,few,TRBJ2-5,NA,CASSSLGHQSQETQYF,TGTGCCAGCAGTTCCCTTGGGCATCAATCCCAAGAGACCCAGTACTTC